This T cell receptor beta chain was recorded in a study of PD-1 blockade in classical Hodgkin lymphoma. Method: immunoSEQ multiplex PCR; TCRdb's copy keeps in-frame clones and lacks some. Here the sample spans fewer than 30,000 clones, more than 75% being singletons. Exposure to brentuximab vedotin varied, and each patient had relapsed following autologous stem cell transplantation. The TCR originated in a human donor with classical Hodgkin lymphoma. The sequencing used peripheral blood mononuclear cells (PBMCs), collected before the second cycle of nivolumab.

As DNA, the CDR3 is TGTGCCTGGAGTTCAGGGATAACCGGGGAGCTGTTTTTT. It encodes CAWSSGITGELFF. The chain employs TRBV30 and TRBJ2-2; perhaps TRBD1 as D (5 bases). The CDR3 extends over 13 amino acids. The V end was cut by 2 bases, the J end by 5 bases, with 9 bases between. Germline CDR1 GTSNPN, CDR2 SVGIG (reference sequence). Drawing the rest from reference TRBV30 and TRBJ2-2, the complete variable domain is SQTIHQWPATLVQPVGSPLSLECTVEGTSNPNLYWYRQAAGRGLQLLFYSVGIGQISSEVPQNLSASRPQDRQFILSSKKLLLSDSGFYLCAWSSGITGELFFGEGSRLTVL.